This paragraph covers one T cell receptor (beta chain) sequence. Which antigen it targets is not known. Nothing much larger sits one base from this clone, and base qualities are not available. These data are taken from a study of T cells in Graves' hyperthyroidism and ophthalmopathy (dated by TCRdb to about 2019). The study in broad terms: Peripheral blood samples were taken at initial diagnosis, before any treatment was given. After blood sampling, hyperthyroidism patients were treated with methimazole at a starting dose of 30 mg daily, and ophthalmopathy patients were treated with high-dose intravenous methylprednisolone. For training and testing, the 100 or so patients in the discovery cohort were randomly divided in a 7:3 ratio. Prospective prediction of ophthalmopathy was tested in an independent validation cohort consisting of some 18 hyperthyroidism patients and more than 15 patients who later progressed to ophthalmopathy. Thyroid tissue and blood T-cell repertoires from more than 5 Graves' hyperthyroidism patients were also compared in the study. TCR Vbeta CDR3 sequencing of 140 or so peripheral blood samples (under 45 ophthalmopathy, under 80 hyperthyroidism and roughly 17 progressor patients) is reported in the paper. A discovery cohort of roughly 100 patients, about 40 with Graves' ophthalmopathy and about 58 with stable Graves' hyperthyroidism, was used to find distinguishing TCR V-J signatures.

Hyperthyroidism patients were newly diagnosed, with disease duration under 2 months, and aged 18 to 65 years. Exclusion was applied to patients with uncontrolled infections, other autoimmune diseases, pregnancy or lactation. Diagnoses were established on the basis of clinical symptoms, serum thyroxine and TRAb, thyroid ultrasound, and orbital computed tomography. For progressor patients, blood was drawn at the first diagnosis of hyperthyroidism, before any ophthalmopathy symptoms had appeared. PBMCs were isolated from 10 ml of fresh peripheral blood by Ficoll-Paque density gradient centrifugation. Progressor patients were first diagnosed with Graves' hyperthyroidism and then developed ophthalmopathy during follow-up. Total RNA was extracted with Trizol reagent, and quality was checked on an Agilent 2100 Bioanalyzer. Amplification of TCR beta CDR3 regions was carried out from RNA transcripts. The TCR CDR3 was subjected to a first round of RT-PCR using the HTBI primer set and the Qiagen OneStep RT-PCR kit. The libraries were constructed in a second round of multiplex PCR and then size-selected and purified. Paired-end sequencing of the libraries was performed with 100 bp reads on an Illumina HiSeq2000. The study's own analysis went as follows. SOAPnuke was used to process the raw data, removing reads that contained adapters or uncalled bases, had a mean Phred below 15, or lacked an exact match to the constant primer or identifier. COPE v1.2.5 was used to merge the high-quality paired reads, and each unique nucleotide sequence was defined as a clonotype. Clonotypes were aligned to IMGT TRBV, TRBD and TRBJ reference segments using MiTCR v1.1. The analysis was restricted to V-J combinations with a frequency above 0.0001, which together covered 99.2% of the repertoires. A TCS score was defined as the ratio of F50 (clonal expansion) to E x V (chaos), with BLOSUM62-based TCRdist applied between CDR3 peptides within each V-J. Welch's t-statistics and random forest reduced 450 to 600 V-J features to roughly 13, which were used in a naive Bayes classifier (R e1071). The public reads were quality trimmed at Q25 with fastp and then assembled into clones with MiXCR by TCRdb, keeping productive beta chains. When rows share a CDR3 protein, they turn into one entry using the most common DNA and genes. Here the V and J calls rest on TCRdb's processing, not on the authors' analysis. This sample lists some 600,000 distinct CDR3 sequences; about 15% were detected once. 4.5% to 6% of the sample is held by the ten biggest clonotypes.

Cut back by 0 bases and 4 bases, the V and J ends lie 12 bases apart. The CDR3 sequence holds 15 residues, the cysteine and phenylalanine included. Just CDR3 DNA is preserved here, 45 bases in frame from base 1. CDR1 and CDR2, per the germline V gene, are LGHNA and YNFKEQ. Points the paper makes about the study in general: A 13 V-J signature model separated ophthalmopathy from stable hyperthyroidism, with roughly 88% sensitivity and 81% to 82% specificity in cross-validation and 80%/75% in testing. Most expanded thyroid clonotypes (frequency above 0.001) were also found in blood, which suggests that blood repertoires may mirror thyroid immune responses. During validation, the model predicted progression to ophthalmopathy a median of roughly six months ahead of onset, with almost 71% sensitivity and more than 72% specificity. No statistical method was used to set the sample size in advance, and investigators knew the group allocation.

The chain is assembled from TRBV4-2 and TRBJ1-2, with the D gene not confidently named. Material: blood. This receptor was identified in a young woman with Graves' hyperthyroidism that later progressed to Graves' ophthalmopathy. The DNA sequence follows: TGTGCCAGCAGCCAAGAATCGGCCGACATCTATGGCTACACCTTC. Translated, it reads CASSQESADIYGYTF.